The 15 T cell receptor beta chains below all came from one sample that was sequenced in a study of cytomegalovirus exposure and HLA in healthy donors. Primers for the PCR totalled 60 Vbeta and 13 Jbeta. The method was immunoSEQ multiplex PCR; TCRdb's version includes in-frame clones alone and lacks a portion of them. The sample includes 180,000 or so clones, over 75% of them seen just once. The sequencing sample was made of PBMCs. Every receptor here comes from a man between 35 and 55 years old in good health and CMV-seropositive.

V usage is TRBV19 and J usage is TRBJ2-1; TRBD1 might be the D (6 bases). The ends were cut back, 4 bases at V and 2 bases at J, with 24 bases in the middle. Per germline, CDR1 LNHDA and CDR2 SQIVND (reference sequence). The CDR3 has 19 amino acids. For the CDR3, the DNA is TGTGCCAGTAGTAGGACCACCCGGCAGGGGCCAGGGACCTACAATGAGCAGTTCTTC. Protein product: CASSRTTRQGPGTYNEQFF.

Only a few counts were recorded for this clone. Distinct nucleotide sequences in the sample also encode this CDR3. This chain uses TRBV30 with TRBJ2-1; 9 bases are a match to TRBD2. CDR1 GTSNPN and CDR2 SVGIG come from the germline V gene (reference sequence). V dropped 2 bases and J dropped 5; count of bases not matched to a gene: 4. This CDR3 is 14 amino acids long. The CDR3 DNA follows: TGTGCCTGGAGTAAAGAGCGGGAGGACAATGAGCAGTTCTTC. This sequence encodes CAWSKEREDNEQFF.

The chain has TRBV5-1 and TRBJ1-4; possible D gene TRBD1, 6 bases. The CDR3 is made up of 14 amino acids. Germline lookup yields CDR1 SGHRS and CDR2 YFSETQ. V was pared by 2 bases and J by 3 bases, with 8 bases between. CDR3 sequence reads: CASSFNRANEKLFF. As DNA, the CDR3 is TGCGCCAGCAGCTTTAACAGGGCTAATGAAAAACTGTTTTTT.

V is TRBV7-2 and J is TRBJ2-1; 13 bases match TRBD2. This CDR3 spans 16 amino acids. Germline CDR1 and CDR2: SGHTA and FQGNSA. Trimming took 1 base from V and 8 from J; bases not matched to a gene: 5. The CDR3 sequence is CASSLGGLAGYYEQFF. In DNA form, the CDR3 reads TGTGCCAGCAGCTTAGGGGGACTAGCGGGATATTATGAGCAGTTCTTC.

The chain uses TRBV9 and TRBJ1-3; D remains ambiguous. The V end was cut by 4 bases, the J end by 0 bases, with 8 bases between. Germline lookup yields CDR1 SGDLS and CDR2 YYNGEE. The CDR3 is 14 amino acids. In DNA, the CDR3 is TGTGCCAGCAGCCAACAGAGCTCTGGAAACACCATATATTTT. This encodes CASSQQSSGNTIYF.

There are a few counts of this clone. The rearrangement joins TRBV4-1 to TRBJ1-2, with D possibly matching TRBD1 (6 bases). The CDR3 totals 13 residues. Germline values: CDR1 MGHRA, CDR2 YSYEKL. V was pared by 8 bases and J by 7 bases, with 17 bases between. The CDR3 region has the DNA TGCGCCAGCGCACTAGGGGGGGCGGTTGGCTACACCTTC. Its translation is CASALGGAVGYTF.

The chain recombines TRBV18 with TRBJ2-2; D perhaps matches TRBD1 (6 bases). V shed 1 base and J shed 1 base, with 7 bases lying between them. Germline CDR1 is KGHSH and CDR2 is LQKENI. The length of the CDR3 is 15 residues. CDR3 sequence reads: CASSPRTENTGELFF. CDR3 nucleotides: TGTGCCAGCTCACCACGGACAGAGAACACCGGGGAGCTGTTTTTT.

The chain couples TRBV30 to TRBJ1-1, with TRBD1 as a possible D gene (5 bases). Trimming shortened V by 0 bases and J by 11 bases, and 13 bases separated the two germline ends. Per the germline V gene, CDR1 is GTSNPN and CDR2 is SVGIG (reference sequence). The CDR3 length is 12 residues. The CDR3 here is CAWSVQEGLAFF. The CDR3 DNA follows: TGTGCCTGGAGTGTACAGGAGGGGTTGGCTTTCTTT. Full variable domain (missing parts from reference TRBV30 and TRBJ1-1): SQTIHQWPATLVQPVGSPLSLECTVEGTSNPNLYWYRQAAGRGLQLLFYSVGIGQISSEVPQNLSASRPQDRQFILSSKKLLLSDSGFYLCAWSVQEGLAFFGQGTRLTVV.

The CDR3, as DNA: TGTGCCAGCAGCCCCAGCGGGAGTTTCCCCAATGAGCAGTTCTTC. This translates into CASSPSGSFPNEQFF. This chain joins TRBV7-9 and TRBJ2-1; TRBD2 aligns across 8 bases. With V trimmed by 5 bases and J by 6 bases, 9 bases remained unmatched. The CDR3 consists of 15 residues. The germline V gene has CDR1 SEHNR and CDR2 FQNEAQ (reference sequence).

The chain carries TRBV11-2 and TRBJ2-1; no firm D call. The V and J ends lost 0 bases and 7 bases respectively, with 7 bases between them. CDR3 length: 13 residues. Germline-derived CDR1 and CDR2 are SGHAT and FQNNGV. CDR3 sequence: CASSLDEVNEQFF. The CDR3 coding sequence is TGTGCCAGCAGCTTAGATGAGGTGAATGAGCAGTTCTTC.

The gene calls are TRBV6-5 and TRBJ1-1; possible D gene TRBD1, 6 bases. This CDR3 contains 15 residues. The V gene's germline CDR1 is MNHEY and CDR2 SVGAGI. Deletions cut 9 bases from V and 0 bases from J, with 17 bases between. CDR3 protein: CASTPTDSLNTEAFF. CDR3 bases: TGTGCCAGTACGCCTACGGACAGCTTGAACACTGAAGCTTTCTTT.

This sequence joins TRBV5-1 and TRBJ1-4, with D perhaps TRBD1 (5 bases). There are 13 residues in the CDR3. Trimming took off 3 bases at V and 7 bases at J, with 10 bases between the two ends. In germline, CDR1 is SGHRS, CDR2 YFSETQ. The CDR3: CASSWGLSEKLFF. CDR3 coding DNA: TGCGCCAGCAGCTGGGGACTGAGTGAAAAACTGTTTTTT.

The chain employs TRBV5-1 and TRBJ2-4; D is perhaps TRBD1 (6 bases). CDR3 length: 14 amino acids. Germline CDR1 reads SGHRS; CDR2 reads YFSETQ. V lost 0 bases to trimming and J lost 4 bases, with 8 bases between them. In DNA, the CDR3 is TGCGCCAGCAGCTTGGCGAGGGGGAAAAACATTCAGTACTTC. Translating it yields CASSLARGKNIQYF.

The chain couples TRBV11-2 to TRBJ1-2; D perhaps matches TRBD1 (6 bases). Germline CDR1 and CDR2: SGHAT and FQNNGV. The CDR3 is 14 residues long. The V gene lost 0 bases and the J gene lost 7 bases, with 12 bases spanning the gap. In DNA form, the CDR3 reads TGTGCCAGCAGCTTAGATAGGGGGGGAGGTGGCTACACCTTC. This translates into CASSLDRGGGGYTF.

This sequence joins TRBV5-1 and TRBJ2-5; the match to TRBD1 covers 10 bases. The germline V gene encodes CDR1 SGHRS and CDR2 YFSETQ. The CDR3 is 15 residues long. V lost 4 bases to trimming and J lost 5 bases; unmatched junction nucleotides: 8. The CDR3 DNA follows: TGCGCCAGCAGCGCCCGGGACAGGGGAGGGGAGACCCAGTACTTC. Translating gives CASSARDRGGETQYF.